This T cell receptor (beta chain) was observed in a study of blood T cells in healthy people across ages. The use of a sample-barcoded 5' primer and a J-beta primer mix characterized a second PCR of roughly 6 to 12 cycles. MiXCR, applied by TCRdb to the 5' RACE reads, yields one record per CDR3 protein. The table shows over 1,300,000 distinct CDR3 sequences, with approximately 59% occurring only once. The CDR3 contains 13 residues. V shed 3 bases and J shed 11 bases, with 14 bases lying between them. The V call is TRBV12-3 or TRBV12-4, the J call TRBJ1-5; D is uncertain. The sequence was obtained from a young man in good health. The sample comprised blood. CDR3 DNA: TGTGCCAGCAGTTTGAGGTCTGGCAGTGCCCAGCATTTT. This encodes CASSLRSGSAQHF.